One sample yielded the 8 T cell receptor beta chains listed below, sequenced in a study of blood T cell repertoires in COVID-19. Some clones are missing from TCRdb's copy, which holds only in-frame ones; the method was immunoSEQ multiplex PCR. The sample has 200,000 to 250,000 clones, about 88% seen once; the top ten hold 5.5% to 7.5%. Sequencing was done on a sample of peripheral blood. These receptors were collected from a woman in her 70s with active or convalescent COVID-19.

The chain uses TRBV6-2 or TRBV6-3 and TRBJ1-5; D remains unclear. Deletions cut 0 bases from V and 3 bases from J, with 3 bases between. The germline V gene has CDR1 MNHEY and CDR2 SVGEGT. The CDR3 sequence is 13 residues long. This chain's CDR3 is CASSYSFNQPQHF. CDR3 in DNA: TGTGCCAGCAGTTACTCCTTCAATCAGCCCCAGCATTTT.

V gene TRBV5-4 combines with J gene TRBJ1-2; no clear D. CDR1 and CDR2 (germline): SGHNT, YYREEE (reference sequence). CDR3 length: 14 residues. V was trimmed by 0 bases and J by 1 base, leaving 7 bases between them. CDR3 residues: CASSLASSNYGYTF. The CDR3 nucleotides are TGTGCCAGCAGCTTGGCATCCAGTAACTATGGCTACACCTTC.

The chain combines TRBV10-3 with TRBJ1-4; a possible D gene is TRBD1 (6 bases). This CDR3 has 15 amino acids. The germline CDR1 and CDR2 sequences are ENHRY and SYGVKD. V lost 0 bases and J 8 bases, leaving 13 bases between the germline ends. The CDR3 DNA reads as TGTGCCATCAGTGAGTCGAGGGGGGGCTCAGAAAAACTGTTTTTT. It yields the protein CAISESRGGSEKLFF.

This sequence joins TRBV27 and TRBJ1-1; tentatively, D is TRBD1 (5 bases). The CDR3 has 17 amino acids. Germline CDR1 and CDR2: MNHEY and SMNVEV (reference sequence). Trimming took off 3 bases at V and 1 base at J, with 18 bases between the two ends. The CDR3 DNA reads TGTGCCAGCAGTTTCGTAGACTACGGGGGGAAGAACACTGAAGCTTTCTTT. Translating gives CASSFVDYGGKNTEAFF.

V usage is TRBV3-1 (or the pseudogene TRBV3-2) and J usage is TRBJ2-7; 12 bases line up with TRBD2. The CDR3 is 15 residues long. Trimming removed 4 bases from V and 6 bases from J; junction bases left unmatched: 7. CDR1 is LGHDT and CDR2 is YNNKEL in the germline V gene (reference sequence). DNA for the CDR3: TGTGCCAGCAGCCCCCCACTAGCGGGGGGCAGCGAGCAGTACTTC. Translating gives CASSPPLAGGSEQYF.

V is TRBV6-5 and J is TRBJ2-7; 10 bases map to TRBD1. Germline assignment: CDR1 MNHEY and CDR2 SVGAGI. The CDR3 has 13 amino acids. With V trimmed by 6 bases and J by 6 bases, 5 bases remained unmatched. In DNA form, the CDR3 reads TGTGCCAGCAGCCGCGACAGGGGGCGCGAGCAGTACTTC. Its protein is CASSRDRGREQYF.

The gene calls are TRBV9 and TRBJ1-2, with D hard to call. V was pared by 0 bases and J by 4 bases, with 10 bases between. CDR3 size: 14 residues. The V gene's germline CDR1 is SGDLS and CDR2 YYNGEE. CDR3 sequence reads: CASSVDTGSYGYTF. CDR3 coding DNA: TGTGCCAGCAGCGTAGACACGGGGAGCTATGGCTACACCTTC.

V is TRBV5-1 and J is TRBJ1-2; no clear D. The CDR3 covers 11 residues. Germline-derived CDR1 and CDR2 are SGHRS and YFSETQ. V lost 4 bases, J lost 8 bases, and 9 bases lay in between. For the CDR3, the DNA is TGCGCCAGCAGCCTGGGCGAGGGCTACACCTTC. Translation: CASSLGEGYTF.